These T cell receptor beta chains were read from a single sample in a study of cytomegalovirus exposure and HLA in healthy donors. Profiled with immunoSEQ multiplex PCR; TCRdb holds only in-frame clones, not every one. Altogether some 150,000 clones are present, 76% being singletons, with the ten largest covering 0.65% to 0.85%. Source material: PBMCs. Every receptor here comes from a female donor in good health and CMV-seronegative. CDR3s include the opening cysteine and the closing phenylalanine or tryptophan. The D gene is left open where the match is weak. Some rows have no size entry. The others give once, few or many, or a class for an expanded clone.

TGTGCCACCCTCGGGACAGCCAACTATGGCTACACCTTC,CATLGTANYGYTF,.,TRBV28,TRBJ1-2,TRBD1
TGCGCCAGCAGCTTGGGACTAGCCCTCTACAATGAGCAGTTCTTC,CASSLGLALYNEQFF,.,TRBV5-1,TRBJ2-1,TRBD2
TGTGCCAGCAGCTTAGTAGGAGGAGGCGGGGGGGCAGGAGAGACCCAGTACTTC,CASSLVGGGGGAGETQYF,few,TRBV7-2,TRBJ2-5,TRBD2
TGTGCCAGCAGCAAAACCGGGACAGGCAGCACTTATGGCTACACCTTC,CASSKTGTGSTYGYTF,.,TRBV4-2,TRBJ1-2,TRBD1
TGCAGCGTCGGCCGGGACAGGGGCTACGAGCAGTACTTC,CSVGRDRGYEQYF,.,TRBV29-1,TRBJ2-7,TRBD1
TGTGCCTGGAACTGGCCAGGGGAACCTCAGTATGAGCAGTTCTTC,CAWNWPGEPQYEQFF,.,TRBV30,TRBJ2-1,.
TGTGCCAGCAGTCTCAGGGGCACCGGGGAGCTGTTTTTT,CASSLRGTGELFF,.,TRBV6-4,TRBJ2-2,.
TGTGCCAGCAGCGAGGGACAGGGAACCTACGAGCAGTACTTC,CASSEGQGTYEQYF,.,TRBV7-9,TRBJ2-7,TRBD1
TGTGCCAGCAGTGAACCGGGACAGGGGGTATACGAGCAGTACTTC,CASSEPGQGVYEQYF,once,TRBV25-1,TRBJ2-7,TRBD1
TGTGCCAGCAGCTCGAACGCGGGAGTATCTAGCACAGATACGCAGTATTTT,CASSSNAGVSSTDTQYF,.,TRBV7-6,TRBJ2-3,TRBD2
TGTGCCAGCAGCTTAGAAGCGCGGGAGGGTGAGACCCAGTACTTC,CASSLEAREGETQYF,few,TRBV7-6,TRBJ2-5,TRBD2
TGTGCCAGCAGTCCAATCAGGGGGCTGGGGTACACCATATATTTT,CASSPIRGLGYTIYF,.,TRBV27,TRBJ1-3,TRBD1
TGTGCCAGCAGACCCCGAGGGGGGGGCACGGATGGCTACACCTTC,CASRPRGGGTDGYTF,.,TRBV5-4,TRBJ1-2,.
TGCGCCAGCAGCCAAGGTAGCGGGGTCTACAATGAGCAGTTCTTC,CASSQGSGVYNEQFF,few,TRBV4-1,TRBJ2-1,TRBD2
TGTGCCAGCAGCCGACAGGGGGATAGATTCTATGGCTACACCTTC,CASSRQGDRFYGYTF,few,TRBV6-5,TRBJ1-2,TRBD1
TGTGCCAGCAGCCATGGGCTAGCGGGAGTAGGCGGCTACGAGCAGTACTTC,CASSHGLAGVGGYEQYF,.,TRBV7-8,TRBJ2-7,TRBD2
TGTGCCAGCAGTTTGGGGGGGTTCTATGGCTACACCTTC,CASSLGGFYGYTF,.,TRBV28,TRBJ1-2,.
TGTGCCAGCAGCTTAGGAGACAGGGGGCAAGAGACCCAGTACTTC,CASSLGDRGQETQYF,.,TRBV11-1,TRBJ2-5,TRBD1
TGTGCCAGCAGTAGGGAGGGGATCCATGGCCACACCTTC,CASSREGIHGHTF,.,TRBV5-6,TRBJ1-2,.
TGTGCCAGCAGCCTAGGGTTTTTAGGCACAGATACGCAGTATTTT,CASSLGFLGTDTQYF,.,TRBV11-3,TRBJ2-3,.
TGTGCCAGCAGTCCCCACCCGCGCGGGCCTTACAATGAGCAGTTCTTC,CASSPHPRGPYNEQFF,.,TRBV27,TRBJ2-1,.
TGCAGCGTTGAGCATGGAGGGACTGAAGCTTTCTTT,CSVEHGGTEAFF,.,TRBV29-1,TRBJ1-1,.
TGTGCCAGCAGCTCCGCTCTAGCGGGAGGGCAGGGGGCCAAAAACATTCAGTACTTC,CASSSALAGGQGAKNIQYF,.,TRBV13,TRBJ2-4,TRBD2
TGTGCCAGCAGCAAAGACAGTACCAATGAGCAGTTCTTC,CASSKDSTNEQFF,.,TRBV7-9,TRBJ2-1,.
TGTGCCAGCTCATTTCAGGGGACCGCCAAAAACAGTCAGTACTTC,CASSFQGTAKNSQYF,.,TRBV18,TRBJ2-4,.
TGCAGCGTTGTGGGCAGCCCCTACGAGCAGTACTTC,CSVVGSPYEQYF,once,TRBV29-1,TRBJ2-7,.
TGTGCCAGCAGCTCTCCCTGGACAGTGAACACTGAAGCTTTCTTT,CASSSPWTVNTEAFF,.,TRBV7-9,TRBJ1-1,.
TGTGCCAGCAGTGAGCGTGGAGGGGCCCGACCAGATACGCAGTATTTT,CASSERGGARPDTQYF,once,TRBV2,TRBJ2-3,.
TGTGCCATCAGTGACTTAGGACAGGCGGCCTACGAGCAGTACTTC,CAISDLGQAAYEQYF,.,TRBV10-3,TRBJ2-7,TRBD1
TGTGCCATCACCAAAACCTTGGACAGCAACACTGAAGCTTTCTTT,CAITKTLDSNTEAFF,.,TRBV10-3,TRBJ1-1,.
TGTGCCAGCAGCCTACTAGCGGGGGGCCTCTACGAGCAGTACTTC,CASSLLAGGLYEQYF,once,TRBV6-5,TRBJ2-7,TRBD2
TGCGCCAGCAGCTTGGGACAGGGAGTCCATGAGACCCAGTACTTC,CASSLGQGVHETQYF,.,TRBV5-1,TRBJ2-5,TRBD1
TGTGCCAGCAGCTCGCGGAGTACCTACGAGCAGTACTTC,CASSSRSTYEQYF,few,TRBV7-2,TRBJ2-7,.
TGCGCCAGCAGCCAAGCCGGACAGGGGAAAAACAGTCAGTACTTC,CASSQAGQGKNSQYF,few,TRBV4-3,TRBJ2-4,TRBD1
TGTGCCAGCAGCTTGTCGCGCTCCGAGCAGTACTTC,CASSLSRSEQYF,.,TRBV5-6,TRBJ2-7,.
TGTGCCAGCAGCCGGCTAGATCCGCCTGAAGCTTTCTTT,CASSRLDPPEAFF,.,TRBV11-2,TRBJ1-1,.
TGCGCCAGCAGCTGGACCGGGACAAGGGCCGCCCTCCACTTT,CASSWTGTRAALHF,.,TRBV5-1,TRBJ1-6,.
TGTGCCAGCAGCTTGGTTATTCCAGGGCGAACTGAAGCTTTCTTT,CASSLVIPGRTEAFF,.,TRBV5-6,TRBJ1-1,.
TGTGCCAGTGGACAGTACAATGAGCAGTTCTTC,CASGQYNEQFF,.,TRBV19,TRBJ2-1,.
TGTGCTCACGCACCCGGGACAGGGTACTACAATGAGCAGTTCTTC,CAHAPGTGYYNEQFF,few,TRBV10-3,TRBJ2-1,TRBD1
TGTGCCAGCAGCGCTCAAACAGCAAATAATTCACCCCTCCACTTT,CASSAQTANNSPLHF,.,TRBV5-4,TRBJ1-6,.
TGCGCCAGCAGCTTTGATATGCACGCGGGAGGCTACACCTTC,CASSFDMHAGGYTF,.,TRBV5-1,TRBJ1-2,.
TGTGCCTGGAGTAAACAGTTATCCACCCTTACCCTCCACTTT,CAWSKQLSTLTLHF,few,TRBV30,TRBJ1-6,.
TGTGCCAGCAGCTTAGTCCGGGGACAGGGAAACGCCGAGCAGTACTTC,CASSLVRGQGNAEQYF,once,TRBV11-2,TRBJ2-7,TRBD1
TGTGCCAGTAGTATAGGCGGGACAGTTCAAGAGACCCAGTACTTC,CASSIGGTVQETQYF,medium-sized,TRBV19,TRBJ2-5,.
TGTGCCAGCAGCCGGGGGGTGGAGGGGACCCAGTACTTC,CASSRGVEGTQYF,few,TRBV7-3,TRBJ2-5,TRBD2